The 9 T cell receptor beta chains reported below all come from one sample, sequenced in a study of regulatory and conventional T cells in RAG deficiency. The method was immunoSEQ multiplex PCR; TCRdb's version includes in-frame clones alone and lacks a portion of them. The sample lists under 25,000 clones, around 97% occurring once. Blood CD4+ CD25-low CD127-high conventional T cells supplied the genomic DNA template. The data also belong to a second study, concerning regulatory T cells. That work contributes: Primers: 52 TRBV forward and 13 TRBJ reverse.

The source material was CD25- CD4+ T cells sorted from blood. The receptor source for this set is a human donor in good health.

The genes are TRBV9 and TRBJ1-6; D might be TRBD1 (6 bases). Trimming shortened V by 0 bases and J by 3 bases, and 7 bases separated the two germline ends. The germline gives CDR1 SGDLS, CDR2 YYNGEE. The CDR3 is 15 amino acids. This CDR3 reads CASSVEQGYNSPLHF. As DNA, the CDR3 is TGTGCCAGCAGCGTAGAACAGGGCTATAATTCACCCCTCCACTTT.

The genes are TRBV19 and TRBJ1-1; D may be TRBD1 (6 bases). Germline CDR1 LNHDA, CDR2 SQIVND (reference sequence). The V end was cut by 4 bases, the J end by 6 bases, with 18 bases between. CDR3 length: 15 residues. CDR3 residues: CASSTGEGEWAEAFF. CDR3 in DNA: TGTGCCAGTAGTACCGGGGAGGGGGAGTGGGCTGAAGCTTTCTTT.

CDR3 region: CASSLWFHSHSTDTQYF. For the CDR3, the DNA is TGTGCCAGCAGCTTATGGTTTCACTCCCACAGCACAGATACGCAGTATTTT. The rearrangement links TRBV7-7 to TRBJ2-3; D gene uncertain. CDR3 length equals 17 residues. Germline CDR1 SSHAT, CDR2 FNYEAQ (reference sequence). V lost 2 bases and J 0 bases, leaving 15 bases between the germline ends.

The chain combines TRBV5-1 with TRBJ2-5; a possible D gene is TRBD1 (6 bases). The CDR3 runs 15 residues. Germline V gene data show CDR1 as SGHRS and CDR2 as YFSETQ. Trimming took 1 base from V and 2 from J, leaving 12 bases between them. The CDR3 reads CASSLSRGGQETQYF. CDR3 nucleotides: TGCGCCAGCAGCTTGTCCAGGGGCGGACAAGAGACCCAGTACTTC.

V gene TRBV11-2 combines with J gene TRBJ2-1; a weak D match, TRBD2 (6 bases). There are 16 residues in the CDR3. Trimming pared 6 bases from V and 4 bases from J, leaving 19 bases between. Germline CDR1 and CDR2: SGHAT and FQNNGV. CDR3 sequence reads: CASSSLSGDFYNEQFF. DNA for the CDR3: TGTGCCAGCAGTTCCCTCTCCGGGGACTTTTACAATGAGCAGTTCTTC.

V is TRBV4-2 and J is TRBJ2-1, with 9 bases identical to TRBD2. Per the germline V gene, CDR1 is LGHNA and CDR2 is YNFKEQ. The CDR3 runs 19 residues. V lost 0 bases and J lost 6; bases outside the gene matches: 15. The CDR3: CASSQELLAGTSRPNEQFF. The CDR3 nucleotides are TGTGCCAGCAGCCAAGAACTATTGGCCGGGACTAGCAGACCCAATGAGCAGTTCTTC.

The V gene is TRBV10-3, the J gene TRBJ1-4; 7 nucleotides match TRBD1. CDR1 and CDR2 from the germline V gene are ENHRY and SYGVKD. This CDR3 comprises 14 residues. After removal of 8 bases from V and 7 bases from J, the junction contained 10 bases not matched to a gene. Here the CDR3 reads CAIGNTTGSEKLFF. The CDR3 nucleotides are TGTGCCATCGGGAACACGACAGGGAGTGAAAAACTGTTTTTT.

This rearrangement joins TRBV11-2 to TRBJ1-2; 9 bases agree with TRBD1. The CDR3 runs to 14 residues. Germline V gives CDR1 SGHAT, CDR2 FQNNGV. The ends lost 3 bases at V and 10 bases at J; junction bases unmatched: 9. In DNA form, the CDR3 reads TGTGCCAGCAGCTTTATCACTGGGACAGGGTTCTACACCTTC. Residues: CASSFITGTGFYTF.

The CDR3 DNA is TGTGCCAGCTCACCACCTTCTGAGACCCAGTACTTC. It is translated as CASSPPSETQYF. The chain has TRBV18 and TRBJ2-5, with D uncertain. V dropped 0 bases and J dropped 5 bases, with 4 bases sitting between them. The CDR3 is 12 residues long. Germline V CDR1 and CDR2: KGHSH, LQKENI.